Presented here are 19 T cell receptor beta chains from one specimen sequenced in a study of memory CD4+ T cells and cytomegalovirus serostatus. Single viable CD3+CD4+CD8-CD45RO+ cells were sorted as the memory CD4+ T cells. TCRdb's copy holds only in-frame clones and misses some; the assay was immunoSEQ multiplex PCR. The table shows about 73,000 clones, with roughly 78% occurring only once. Sequencing was carried out using memory CD4+ T cells from blood. The receptors here all came from an adult in good health and CMV-seropositive.

Points on this clone: Its ends do not fully match the called genes, so a read error is possible. The chain couples TRBV5-1 to TRBJ1-2, with TRBD1 identical over 11 bases. The CDR3 contains 13 residues. Looked up from germline, CDR1 is SGHRS and CDR2 is YFSETQ. The CDR3 sequence is CANSWDRGYGYTF. Written as DNA, the CDR3 is TGCGCCAACAGCTGGGACAGGGGGTATGGCTACACCTTC.

The rearrangement uses TRBV10-3 and TRBJ1-2; 8 bases fit TRBD1. Germline CDR1 ENHRY, CDR2 SYGVKD. The CDR3 extends over 14 amino acids. V was clipped by 6 bases and J by 5 bases; unmatched bases: 8. CDR3 region: CAIRSTGETYGYTF. Written as DNA, the CDR3 is TGTGCCATCAGGTCGACAGGGGAGACTTATGGCTACACCTTC.

This clone was seen a handful of times. This chain links TRBV30 with TRBJ1-2; 8 bases match TRBD1. The trim removed 8 bases at V and 7 bases at J, leaving 15 bases unmatched. Germline assignment: CDR1 GTSNPN and CDR2 SVGIG (reference sequence). The CDR3 runs to 14 residues. CDR3 bases: TGTGCCGGAGAATCTCTCAGGGGGCAGAGTGGCTACACCTTC. This codes for CAGESLRGQSGYTF.

As concerns this clone: Its ends do not fully match the called genes, so a read error is possible. In DNA, the CDR3 is TGTGCTAGCAGCTTAGGGGGGGTCCTACAAGAGACCCAGTACTTC. Translated, it gives CASSLGGVLQETQYF. This chain connects TRBV7-7 to TRBJ2-5, with D possibly matching TRBD2 (7 bases). This CDR3 has 15 amino acids. Germline V gene lookup returns CDR1 SSHAT and CDR2 FNYEAQ (reference sequence).

This clone occurred once. The V and J genes are TRBV6-5 and TRBJ2-7, with D possibly being TRBD2 (6 bases). Between the trimmed V and J ends, which lost 5 bases and 2 bases, there was a span of 10 bases. The germline gives CDR1 MNHEY, CDR2 SVGAGI. CDR3 length: 13 residues. In DNA, the CDR3 is TGTGCCAGCAGTCTCCGGGAGACCTACGAGCAGTACGTC. Translating it yields CASSLRETYEQYV.

The chain recombines TRBV4-2 with TRBJ1-2, with a weak D call TRBD1 (5 bases). Germline CDR1 and CDR2: LGHNA and YNFKEQ. The CDR3 is made up of 15 amino acids. Trimming removed 0 bases from V and 2 bases from J, with 10 bases in between. The CDR3 DNA sequence: TGTGCCAGCAGCCAAGAATCCGGGGGGAACTATGGCTACACCTTC. Protein: CASSQESGGNYGYTF.

This chain uses TRBV19 with TRBJ1-5, with 7 bases lining up with TRBD1. This CDR3 has 13 amino acids. Per germline, CDR1 LNHDA and CDR2 SQIVND (reference sequence). The ends lost 9 bases at V and 4 bases at J; junction bases unmatched: 6. The CDR3 protein is CARRRDRNQPQHF. CDR3 nucleotide sequence: TGTGCCAGAAGGAGGGACAGAAATCAGCCCCAGCATTTT.

Here the CDR3 DNA reads TGCGCCAGCAGCTTGGTAGCCAGCCTCGGCACCGGGGAGCTGTTTTTT. Protein sequence: CASSLVASLGTGELFF. V gene TRBV5-1 combines with J gene TRBJ2-2; the D is unclear. Germline CDR1 SGHRS, CDR2 YFSETQ. CDR3 length: 16 residues. The V gene lost 0 bases and the J gene lost 4 bases, with 13 bases spanning the gap.

Written as DNA, the CDR3 is TGTGCCAGTAGTGTTCGGACAGACGGGACCCAGTACTTC. This encodes CASSVRTDGTQYF. The rearrangement uses TRBV19 and TRBJ2-5, with a possible D match to TRBD1 (6 bases). This CDR3 spans 13 amino acids. With 5 bases removed from V and 7 bases from J, the gap between germline ends came to 14 bases. Germline V gene lookup returns CDR1 LNHDA and CDR2 SQIVND (reference sequence).

The rearrangement uses TRBV5-4 and TRBJ2-1; 10 nucleotides agree with TRBD2. The germline V gene encodes CDR1 SGHNT and CDR2 YYREEE (reference sequence). This CDR3 spans 15 amino acids. The V segment lost 4 bases and the J segment 0 bases; nucleotides outside the gene matches: 1. The CDR3 here is CASSPSGSSYNEQFF. In DNA form, the CDR3 reads TGTGCCAGCAGCCCTAGCGGGAGCTCCTACAATGAGCAGTTCTTC.

Comments on this clone: A much larger clone differs by one base, so this may be a read error. The J gene is TRBJ1-3, the V gene TRBV5-4; the D is unclear. The germline V gene has CDR1 SGHNT and CDR2 YYREEE (reference sequence). CDR3 length: 14 amino acids. Here the CDR3 reads CASRRENSGNTTYF. The CDR3 nucleotides are TGTGCCAGCAGGAGAGAAAACTCTGGAAACACCACATATTTT. The full variable domain, its missing parts supplied by reference TRBV5-4 and TRBJ1-3, is ETGVTQSPTHLIKTRGQQVTLRCSSQSGHNTVSWYQQALGQGPQFIFQYYREEENGRGNFPPRFSGLQFPNYSSELNVNALELDDSALYLCASRRENSGNTTYFGEGSWLTVV.

The chain carries TRBV5-1 and TRBJ1-2, with 7 bases fitting TRBD1. Germline trimming cut 1 base from V and 5 bases from J; bases unmatched to any gene: 5. CDR3 length: 14 amino acids. CDR1 SGHRS and CDR2 YFSETQ come from the germline V gene. The chain's CDR3 is CASSLSQGGYGYTF. CDR3 DNA: TGCGCCAGCAGCTTGAGTCAGGGGGGTTATGGCTACACCTTC.

This chain connects TRBV5-4 to TRBJ2-1, with 10 positions matching TRBD2. Germline V lookup: CDR1 SGHNT, CDR2 YYREEE (reference sequence). The ends lost 0 bases at V and 0 bases at J; junction bases unmatched: 12. This CDR3 has 20 residues. The DNA for the CDR3 is TGTGCCAGCAGCTTGGAACTAGCGGGAAGGAGAGTTATCTCCTACAATGAGCAGTTCTTC. Residues: CASSLELAGRRVISYNEQFF.

The chain couples TRBV30 to TRBJ2-3, with 8 bases aligning to TRBD1. Trimming at V came to 6 bases and at J to 4 bases, leaving 12 bases not matched to a gene. Germline assignment: CDR1 GTSNPN and CDR2 SVGIG (reference sequence). The CDR3 is 15 amino acids. CDR3 residues: CACNQGAHESDTQYF. The CDR3 DNA follows: TGTGCCTGTAATCAGGGGGCGCATGAGTCAGATACGCAGTATTTT.

The J gene is TRBJ1-4, the V gene TRBV7-2; no firm D call. V was shortened by 3 bases and J by 5 bases, with 4 bases between the two germline ends. In germline, CDR1 is SGHTA, CDR2 FQGNSA. The CDR3 consists of 12 residues. The CDR3: CASSLGNEKLFF. For the CDR3, the DNA is TGTGCCAGCAGCTTGGGGAATGAAAAACTGTTTTTT.

J is TRBJ1-2 and V is TRBV29-1; the D gene is possibly TRBD1 (5 bases). CDR3 length: 12 residues. Per the germline V gene, CDR1 is SQVTM and CDR2 is ANQGSEA. Trimming took off 4 bases at V and 4 bases at J, with 10 bases between the two ends. The CDR3 DNA reads TGCAGCGTTGCCTGGGGGAGCTATGGCTACACCTTC. It specifies CSVAWGSYGYTF.

This clone was counted many times. The rearrangement links TRBV10-2 to TRBJ2-5; D ambiguous. Germline values: CDR1 WSHSY, CDR2 SAAADI. The V end was cut by 0 bases, the J end by 4 bases, with 9 bases between. The CDR3 loop spans 14 amino acids. The DNA of the CDR3 is TGCGCCAGCAGTGAGTCTCCGGTCGCAGAGACCCAGTACTTC. Protein: CASSESPVAETQYF.

Written as DNA, the CDR3 is TGTGCCAGCAGCTTTAATCTGGATGATGGCTACACCTTC. Translating gives CASSFNLDDGYTF. This chain connects TRBV7-2 to TRBJ1-2; D is unclear. The V end was cut by 3 bases, the J end by 6 bases, with 11 bases between. The CDR3 is made up of 13 amino acids. Germline CDR1 is SGHTA and CDR2 is FQGNSA. Full variable domain (missing parts from reference TRBV7-2 and TRBJ1-2): GAGVSQSPSNKVTEKGKDVELRCDPISGHTALYWYRQSLGQGLEFLIYFQGNSAPDKSGLPSDRFSAERTGGSVSTLTIQRTQQEDSAVYLCASSFNLDDGYTFGSGTRLTVV.

The V and J genes are TRBV2 and TRBJ1-2; 7 bases agree with TRBD1. Per the germline V gene, CDR1 is SNHLY and CDR2 is FYNNEI. This CDR3 has 14 amino acids. The V gene end was trimmed by 6 bases and the J gene end by 4 bases; junction bases not matched to a gene: 8. CDR3: CASSPTRQGYGYTF. The DNA of the CDR3 is TGTGCCAGCAGCCCCACCCGACAGGGCTATGGCTACACCTTC.